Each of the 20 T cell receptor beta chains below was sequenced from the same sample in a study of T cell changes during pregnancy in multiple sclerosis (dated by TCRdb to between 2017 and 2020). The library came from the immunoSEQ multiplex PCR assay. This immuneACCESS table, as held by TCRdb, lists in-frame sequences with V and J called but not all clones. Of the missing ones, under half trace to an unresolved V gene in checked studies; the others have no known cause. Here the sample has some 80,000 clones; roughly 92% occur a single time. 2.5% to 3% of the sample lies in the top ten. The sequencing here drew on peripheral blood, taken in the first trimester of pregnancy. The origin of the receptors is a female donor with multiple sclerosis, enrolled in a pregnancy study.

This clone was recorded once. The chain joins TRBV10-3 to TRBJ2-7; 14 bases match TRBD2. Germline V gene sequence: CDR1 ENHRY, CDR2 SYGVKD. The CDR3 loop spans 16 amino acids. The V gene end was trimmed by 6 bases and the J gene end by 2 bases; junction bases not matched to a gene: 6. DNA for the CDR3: TGTGCCATCAGACCGGGACTAGCGGGGGAAGCCTACGAGCAGTACTTC. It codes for CAIRPGLAGEAYEQYF.

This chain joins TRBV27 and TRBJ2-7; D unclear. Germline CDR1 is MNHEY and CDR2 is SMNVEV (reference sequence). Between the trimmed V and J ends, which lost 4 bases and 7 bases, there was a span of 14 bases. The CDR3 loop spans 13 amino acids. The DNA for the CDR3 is TGTGCCAGCAGTTCCGTGATTGCGAGTGAGCAGTACTTC. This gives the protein CASSSVIASEQYF.

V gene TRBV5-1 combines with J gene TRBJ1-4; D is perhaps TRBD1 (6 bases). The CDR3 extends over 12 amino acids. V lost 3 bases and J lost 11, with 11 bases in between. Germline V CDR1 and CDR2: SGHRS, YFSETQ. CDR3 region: CASSYTQGKLFF. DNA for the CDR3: TGCGCCAGCAGCTATACCCAGGGGAAACTGTTTTTT.

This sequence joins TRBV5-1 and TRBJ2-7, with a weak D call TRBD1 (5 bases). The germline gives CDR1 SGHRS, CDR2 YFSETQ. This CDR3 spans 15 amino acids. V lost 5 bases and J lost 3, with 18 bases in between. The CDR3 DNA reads TGCGCCAGCAGTTCTACTCAGGGTCGCGGCTACGAGCAGTACTTC. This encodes CASSSTQGRGYEQYF.

The CDR3 DNA follows: TGTGCCAGCAGCTTAGACCCGACAGGGGATCAGCCCCAGCATTTT. Its translation: CASSLDPTGDQPQHF. V usage is TRBV11-2 and J usage is TRBJ1-5; 8 bases agree with TRBD1. With 0 bases clipped from V and 5 bases from J, the junction kept 3 bases outside the gene matches. CDR3 length equals 15 residues. Germline V lookup: CDR1 SGHAT, CDR2 FQNNGV.

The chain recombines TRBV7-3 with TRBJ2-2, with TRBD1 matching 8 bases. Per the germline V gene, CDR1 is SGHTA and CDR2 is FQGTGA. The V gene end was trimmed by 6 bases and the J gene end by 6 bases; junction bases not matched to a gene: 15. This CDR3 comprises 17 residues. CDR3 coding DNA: TGTGCCAGCAGTCCAGGTCCCCGAGGACAGGGACCCGGGGAGCTGTTTTTT. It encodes CASSPGPRGQGPGELFF.

CDR3 amino acids: CASRLGGAADTQYF. CDR3 nucleotide sequence: TGTGCCAGCAGGCTAGGAGGGGCAGCAGATACGCAGTATTTT. The chain is built from TRBV7-9 and TRBJ2-3; a possible D gene is TRBD2 (6 bases). V was clipped by 6 bases and J by 4 bases, with 14 bases between them. The CDR3 has 14 residues. Germline V lookup: CDR1 SEHNR, CDR2 FQNEAQ (reference sequence).

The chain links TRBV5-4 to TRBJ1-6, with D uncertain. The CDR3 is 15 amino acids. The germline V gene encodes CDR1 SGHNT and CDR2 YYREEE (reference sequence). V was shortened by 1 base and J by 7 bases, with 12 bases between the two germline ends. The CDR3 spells CASSLPGMGNSPLHF. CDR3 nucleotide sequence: TGTGCCAGCAGCTTGCCGGGGATGGGGAATTCACCCCTCCACTTT.

In DNA form, the CDR3 reads TGTGCCAGCAGTTTCTCCCGTGGGACAGACTATGGCTACACCTTC. Translation gives CASSFSRGTDYGYTF. This chain joins TRBV7-9 and TRBJ1-2; 7 bases map to TRBD1. V gave up 6 bases and J gave up 3 bases; unmatched junction bases: 10. Germline CDR1 and CDR2: SEHNR and FQNEAQ (reference sequence). The CDR3 has 15 residues.

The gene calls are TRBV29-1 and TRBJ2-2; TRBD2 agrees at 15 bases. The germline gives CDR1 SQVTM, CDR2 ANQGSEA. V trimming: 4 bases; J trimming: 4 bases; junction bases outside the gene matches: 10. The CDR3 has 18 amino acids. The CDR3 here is CSVGRGLAGGRGTGELFF. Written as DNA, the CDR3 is TGCAGCGTTGGCCGGGGACTAGCGGGGGGTCGAGGCACCGGGGAGCTGTTTTTT.

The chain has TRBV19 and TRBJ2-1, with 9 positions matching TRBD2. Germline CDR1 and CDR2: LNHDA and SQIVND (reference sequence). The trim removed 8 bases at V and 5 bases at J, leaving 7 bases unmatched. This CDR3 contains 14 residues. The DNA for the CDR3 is TGTGCCAGTGGGGGCGGGAGGGAGAACAATGAGCAGTTCTTC. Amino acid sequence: CASGGGRENNEQFF. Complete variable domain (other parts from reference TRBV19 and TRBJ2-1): DGGITQSPKYLFRKEGQNVTLSCEQNLNHDAMYWYRQDPGQGLRLIYYSQIVNDFQKGDIAEGYSVSREKKESFPLTVTSAQKNPTAFYLCASGGGRENNEQFFGPGTRLTVL.

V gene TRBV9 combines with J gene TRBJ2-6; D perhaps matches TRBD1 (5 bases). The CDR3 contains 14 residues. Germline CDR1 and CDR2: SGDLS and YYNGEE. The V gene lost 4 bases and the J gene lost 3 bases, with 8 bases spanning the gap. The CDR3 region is CASSHQGGANVLTF. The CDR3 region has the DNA TGTGCCAGCAGCCATCAGGGTGGGGCCAACGTCCTGACTTTC.

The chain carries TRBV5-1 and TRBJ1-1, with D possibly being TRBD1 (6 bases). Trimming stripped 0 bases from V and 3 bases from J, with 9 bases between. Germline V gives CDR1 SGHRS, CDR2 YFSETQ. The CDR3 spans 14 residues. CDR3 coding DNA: TGCGCCAGCAGCTTGGGTACAGGGTACACTGAAGCTTTCTTT. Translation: CASSLGTGYTEAFF.

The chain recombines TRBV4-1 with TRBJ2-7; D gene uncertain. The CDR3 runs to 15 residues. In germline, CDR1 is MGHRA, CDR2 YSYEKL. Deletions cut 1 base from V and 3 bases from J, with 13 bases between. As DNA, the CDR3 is TGCGCCAGCAGCCAAGTCCCCCCAGGATACTACGAGCAGTACTTC. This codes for CASSQVPPGYYEQYF.

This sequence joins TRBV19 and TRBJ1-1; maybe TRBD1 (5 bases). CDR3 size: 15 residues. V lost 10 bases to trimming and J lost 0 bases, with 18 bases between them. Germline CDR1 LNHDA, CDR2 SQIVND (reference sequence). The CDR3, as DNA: TGTGCCACCACACAGGAGGGCATCATGAACACTGAAGCTTTCTTT. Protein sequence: CATTQEGIMNTEAFF. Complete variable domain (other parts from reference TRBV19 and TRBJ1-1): DGGITQSPKYLFRKEGQNVTLSCEQNLNHDAMYWYRQDPGQGLRLIYYSQIVNDFQKGDIAEGYSVSREKKESFPLTVTSAQKNPTAFYLCATTQEGIMNTEAFFGQGTRLTVV.

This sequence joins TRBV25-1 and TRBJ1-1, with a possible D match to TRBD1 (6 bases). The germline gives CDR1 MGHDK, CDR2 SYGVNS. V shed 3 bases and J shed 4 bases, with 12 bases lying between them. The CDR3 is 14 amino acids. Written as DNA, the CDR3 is TGTGCCAGCAGTGACCTAGACAGGAGCACTGAAGCTTTCTTT. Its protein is CASSDLDRSTEAFF.

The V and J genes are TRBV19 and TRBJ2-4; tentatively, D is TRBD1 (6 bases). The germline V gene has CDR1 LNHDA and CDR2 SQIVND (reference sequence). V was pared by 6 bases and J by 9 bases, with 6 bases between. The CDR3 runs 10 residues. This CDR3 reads CASRQGIQYF. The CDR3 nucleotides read TGTGCCAGTAGACAGGGCATTCAGTACTTC. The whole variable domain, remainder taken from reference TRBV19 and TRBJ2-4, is DGGITQSPKYLFRKEGQNVTLSCEQNLNHDAMYWYRQDPGQGLRLIYYSQIVNDFQKGDIAEGYSVSREKKESFPLTVTSAQKNPTAFYLCASRQGIQYFGAGTRLSVL.

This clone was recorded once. In nucleotides, the CDR3 is TGTGCCAGCAGCTCACCCGGGACTAGCGGGACCGGGGAGCTGTTTTTT. Protein product: CASSSPGTSGTGELFF. This sequence joins TRBV7-9 and TRBJ2-2; 12 bases are a match to TRBD2. J was trimmed by 5 bases and V by 4 bases; bases with no gene match: 5. This CDR3 contains 16 residues. Germline-derived CDR1 and CDR2 are SEHNR and FQNEAQ (reference sequence). Based on the CDR3 plus reference TRBV7-9 and TRBJ2-2, the full variable domain is DTGVSQNPRHKITKRGQNVTFRCDPISEHNRLYWYRQTLGQGPEFLTYFQNEAQLEKSRLLSDRFSAERPKGSFSTLEIQRTEQGDSAMYLCASSSPGTSGTGELFFGEGSRLTVL.

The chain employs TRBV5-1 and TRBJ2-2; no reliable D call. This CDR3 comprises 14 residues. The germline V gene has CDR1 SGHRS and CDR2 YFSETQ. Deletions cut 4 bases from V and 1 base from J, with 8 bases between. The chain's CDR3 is CASSPGGNTGELFF. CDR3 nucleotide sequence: TGCGCCAGCAGCCCCGGCGGGAACACCGGGGAGCTGTTTTTT. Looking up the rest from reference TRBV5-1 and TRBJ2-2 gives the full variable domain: KAGVTQTPRYLIKTRGQQVTLSCSPISGHRSVSWYQQTPGQGLQFLFEYFSETQRNKGNFPGRFSGRQFSNSRSEMNVSTLELGDSALYLCASSPGGNTGELFFGEGSRLTVL.

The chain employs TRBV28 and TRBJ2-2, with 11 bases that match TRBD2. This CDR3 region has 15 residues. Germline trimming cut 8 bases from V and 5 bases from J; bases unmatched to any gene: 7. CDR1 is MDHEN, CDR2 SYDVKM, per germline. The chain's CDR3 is CASARLAGGTGELFF. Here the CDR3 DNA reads TGTGCCAGCGCCCGGCTAGCGGGAGGAACCGGGGAGCTGTTTTTT.